This paragraph reports one TCR beta chain. No antigen is known for it. Sequencing was performed with immunoSEQ multiplex PCR; in TCRdb, only in-frame clones are kept and a portion is missing. Here the sample spans roughly 130,000 clones, 80% to 90% being singletons. This specimen comes from a study of T cell responses to AZD1222 COVID-19 vaccine. For the study at large: Pooling of second doses given at about 4 or about 12 weeks was done.

Points from the study as a whole: Just six people given AZD1222 tested seropositive at baseline. Mostly white British, mostly female donors; authors suggested clonal diversity may be underestimated.

The CDR3 covers 16 residues. Trimming took 5 bases from V and 0 from J, leaving 14 bases between them. CDR1 is SGHVS and CDR2 is FNYEAQ in the germline V gene. Sequencing used peripheral blood, obtained on day 0 of AZD1222 vaccination. The clonotype was recovered from an adult in good health. The chain carries TRBV7-6 and TRBJ2-1, with D maybe TRBD1 (6 bases). CDR3 sequence: CASSGSGQISYNEQFF. DNA for the CDR3: TGTGCCAGCAGCGGCTCGGGACAAATCTCCTACAATGAGCAGTTCTTC.